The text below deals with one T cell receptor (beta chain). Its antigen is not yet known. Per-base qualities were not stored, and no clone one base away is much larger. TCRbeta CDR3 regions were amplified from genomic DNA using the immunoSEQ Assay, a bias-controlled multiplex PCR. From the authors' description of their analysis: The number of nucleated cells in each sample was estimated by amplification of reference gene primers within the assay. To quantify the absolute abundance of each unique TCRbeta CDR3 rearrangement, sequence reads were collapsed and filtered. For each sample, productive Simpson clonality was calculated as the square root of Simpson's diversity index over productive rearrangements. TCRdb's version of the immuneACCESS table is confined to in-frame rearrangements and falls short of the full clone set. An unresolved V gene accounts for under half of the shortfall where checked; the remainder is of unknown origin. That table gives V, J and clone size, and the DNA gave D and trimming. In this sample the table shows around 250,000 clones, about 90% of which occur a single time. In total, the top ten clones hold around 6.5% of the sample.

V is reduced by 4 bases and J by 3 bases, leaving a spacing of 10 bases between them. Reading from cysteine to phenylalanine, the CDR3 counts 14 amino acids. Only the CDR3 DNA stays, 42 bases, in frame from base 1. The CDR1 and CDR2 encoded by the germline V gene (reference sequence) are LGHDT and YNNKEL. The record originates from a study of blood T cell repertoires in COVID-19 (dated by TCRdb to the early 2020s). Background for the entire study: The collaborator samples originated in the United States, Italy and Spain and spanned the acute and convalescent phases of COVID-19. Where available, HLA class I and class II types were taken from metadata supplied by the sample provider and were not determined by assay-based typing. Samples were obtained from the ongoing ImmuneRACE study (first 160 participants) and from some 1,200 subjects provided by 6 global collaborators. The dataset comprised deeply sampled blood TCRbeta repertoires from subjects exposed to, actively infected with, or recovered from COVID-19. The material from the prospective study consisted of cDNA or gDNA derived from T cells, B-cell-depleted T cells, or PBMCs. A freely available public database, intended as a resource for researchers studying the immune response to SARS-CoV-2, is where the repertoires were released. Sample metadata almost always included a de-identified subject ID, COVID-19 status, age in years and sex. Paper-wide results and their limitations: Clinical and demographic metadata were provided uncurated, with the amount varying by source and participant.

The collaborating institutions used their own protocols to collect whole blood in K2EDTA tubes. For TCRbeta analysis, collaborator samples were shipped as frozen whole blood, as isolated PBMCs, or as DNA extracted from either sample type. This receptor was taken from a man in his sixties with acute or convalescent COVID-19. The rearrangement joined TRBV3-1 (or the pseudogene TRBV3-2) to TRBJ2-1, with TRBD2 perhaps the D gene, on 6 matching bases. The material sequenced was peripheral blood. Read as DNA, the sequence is TGTGCCAGCAGCCGGGAGGTAGGCTACAATGAGCAGTTCTTC. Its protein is CASSREVGYNEQFF.